These T cell receptor beta chains were read from a single sample in a study of control samples from healthy donors and cancer patients. Produced via immunoSEQ multiplex PCR; TCRdb's table is partial and in-frame only. The table includes approximately 150,000 clones, around 88% detected once. Material: blood. Receptors originate from a man aged 18 to 30 in good health. The CDR3 runs from the conserved cysteine through the conserved F or W.

CDR3	V	J
CASSIGTGGDTEAFF	TRBV19	TRBJ1-1
CATRTGGDYGYTF	TRBV28	TRBJ1-2
CASSPTGQRGSYEQYF	TRBV25-1	TRBJ2-7
CASSRQGDPLHF	TRBV27	TRBJ1-6
CASSHPGSKGTDTQYF	TRBV5-1	TRBJ2-3
CAWSVGRSNQPQHF	TRBV30	TRBJ1-5
CASSPNGEGANTEAFF	TRBV18	TRBJ1-1
CASSVGAGLTEQFF	TRBV9	TRBJ2-1
CAWSEGGNTEAFF	TRBV30	TRBJ1-1
CSVELAGNTGELFF	TRBV29-1	TRBJ2-2
CASRLDGGTTEAFF	TRBV12-2	TRBJ1-1
CASIRGALAGVSISYEQYF	TRBV21-1	TRBJ2-7
CASSGGGLGAFF	TRBV28	TRBJ1-1
CASSSQPGQGETQYF	TRBV7-2	TRBJ2-5
CASSVGNTGELFF	TRBV19	TRBJ2-2
CASSFWGPGQYF	TRBV27	TRBJ2-7
CASSSIAGGDRPEQYF	TRBV6-2/TRBV6-3	TRBJ2-7
CASSGYGYTF	TRBV9	TRBJ1-2
CASSDRDRGPGNEKLFF	TRBV6-1	TRBJ1-4
CASSSPRAGLKNSNQPQHF	TRBV28	TRBJ1-5
CASSRGPPATTDTQYF	TRBV7-2	TRBJ2-3
CASSTLEGNTIYF	TRBV2	TRBJ1-3
CASSPSERANYGYTF	TRBV18	TRBJ1-2
CASRETGGYYGYTF	TRBV2	TRBJ1-2
CACLRDGNIYEQYF	TRBV30	TRBJ2-7
CVSAARQGFKDGYTF	TRBV6-5	TRBJ1-2
CASSPQGQGGNQPQHF	TRBV18	TRBJ1-5
CASSPPGKTGELFF	TRBV18	TRBJ2-2
CASSLNTGELFF	TRBV5-4	TRBJ2-2
CASSLVYGGSSYNEQFF	TRBV28	TRBJ2-1
CASTEGGQRNTEAFF	TRBV2	TRBJ1-1
CASSPRTGQETQYF	TRBV7-7	TRBJ2-5
CANLRDRNEKLFF	TRBV2	TRBJ1-4
CASSGGRWEQYF	TRBV6-5	TRBJ2-7
CASSLSRTGNTEAFF	TRBV7-3	TRBJ1-1
CASSPGFLWQNSGNTIYF	TRBV11-2	TRBJ1-3
CASSLYGQPLNTEAFF	TRBV27	TRBJ1-1
CASSFRTGLSEKLFF	TRBV5-6	TRBJ1-4
CASRDRWNEQYF	TRBV28	TRBJ2-7
CASSSRRVGGYTF	TRBV19	TRBJ1-2
CASSLSGLDTEAFF	TRBV5-6	TRBJ1-1
CASSRHLMAEQFF	TRBV21-1	TRBJ2-1
CASSYLAGLGYGYTF	TRBV6-6	TRBJ1-2
CASSYSQVPGEKLFF	TRBV6-5	TRBJ1-4
CASSTSRGSTDTQYF	TRBV6-2/TRBV6-3	TRBJ2-3
CASSLDRPVISPLHF	TRBV7-2	TRBJ1-6